One and the same sample provided the 12 T cell receptor beta chains below, sequenced in a study of OX40 agonist ivuxolimab in advanced cancers. Libraries were built with the immunoSEQ multiplex PCR assay. TCRdb took over this immuneACCESS table, retaining in-frame rearrangements with V and J assigned. Such tables are incomplete; in checked studies, under half of the missing clones stem from an unresolved V gene, and the remainder is unexplained. The sample yields fewer than 85,000 clones; 90% to 95% were counted once. The top ten clones comprise about 2% of the sample. This specimen was CD4+ or CD8+ T cells sorted from blood, taken in a trial of the OX40 agonist ivuxolimab. All receptors derive from an adult with an advanced solid tumor such as melanoma, head and neck, liver or kidney cancer.

The V call is TRBV6-6, the J call TRBJ2-5, with a tentative D call TRBD2 (6 bases). The germline gives CDR1 MNHNY, CDR2 SVGAGI (reference sequence). V was shortened by 2 bases and J by 5 bases, with 15 bases between the two germline ends. The CDR3 extends over 15 amino acids. CDR3 bases: TGTGCCAGCAGTTACACAGGCGGGATTCGGGAGACCCAGTACTTC. Residues: CASSYTGGIRETQYF.

The chain joins TRBV7-2 to TRBJ1-2; D not resolved. CDR3 size: 15 residues. CDR1 SGHTA and CDR2 FQGNSA come from the germline V gene. V was shortened by 6 bases and J by 0 bases, with 14 bases between the two germline ends. DNA of the CDR3: TGTGCCAGCAGTCCTCAGGACGGAGCTAACTATGGCTACACCTTC. Amino acid sequence: CASSPQDGANYGYTF.

The chain is built from TRBV6-5 and TRBJ2-2, with 7 positions matching TRBD1. This CDR3 region has 15 residues. Germline V gene data show CDR1 as MNHEY and CDR2 as SVGAGI. V lost 4 bases, J lost 3 bases, and 5 bases stayed unmatched. This chain's CDR3 is CASSFGTAYTGELFF. CDR3 nucleotide sequence: TGTGCCAGCAGTTTCGGGACAGCTTACACCGGGGAGCTGTTTTTT.

The V call is TRBV5-1, the J call TRBJ2-1; a possible D gene is TRBD2 (6 bases). This CDR3 comprises 15 residues. Trimming removed 1 base from V and 2 bases from J, with 10 bases in between. Germline loops: CDR1 SGHRS, CDR2 YFSETQ. Here the CDR3 reads CASSLSPGAYNEQFF. The DNA of the CDR3 is TGCGCCAGCAGCTTGTCCCCGGGGGCCTACAATGAGCAGTTCTTC.

Comments on this clone: One end of the junction fails to match germline, which may point to a read error. V gene TRBV6-1 combines with J gene TRBJ1-1; weak D call: TRBD1 (5 bases). Germline CDR1 and CDR2: MNHNS and SASEGT. The CDR3 consists of 13 residues. The CDR3 sequence is CASTPEGNAEAFF. CDR3 nucleotide sequence: TGTGCCAGCACCCCGGAGGGGAACGCTGAAGCTTTCTTT.

The chain employs TRBV19 and TRBJ2-5; the match to TRBD1 covers 7 bases. The CDR3 is 12 residues long. Trimming took 5 bases from V and 5 from J; bases not matched to a gene: 2. Germline V lookup: CDR1 LNHDA, CDR2 SQIVND (reference sequence). CDR3 in DNA: TGTGCCAGTAGTCAACAGGGGGAGACCCAGTACTTC. The encoded protein is CASSQQGETQYF.

The rearrangement joins TRBV5-8 to TRBJ1-2; D is undetermined. Trimming removed 3 bases at V and 8 bases at J, with 11 bases between. There are 12 residues in the CDR3. The germline gives CDR1 SGHTS, CDR2 YDEGEE. The CDR3 here is CASSWSQGGYTF. For the CDR3, the DNA is TGTGCCAGCAGCTGGTCACAAGGCGGCTACACCTTC.

The V call is TRBV18, the J call TRBJ2-5; TRBD2 matches 11 bases. CDR1 is KGHSH and CDR2 is LQKENI in the germline V gene. The CDR3 runs 17 residues. With 4 bases clipped from V and 1 base from J, the junction kept 8 bases outside the gene matches. The CDR3 reads CASSRSSGGAFQETQYF. In DNA form, the CDR3 reads TGTGCCAGCTCACGGAGTAGCGGGGGGGCCTTCCAAGAGACCCAGTACTTC.

The chain combines TRBV30 with TRBJ2-2, with D hard to call. Looked up from germline, CDR1 is GTSNPN and CDR2 is SVGIG (reference sequence). Deletions cut 5 bases from V and 3 bases from J, with 10 bases between. The CDR3 consists of 13 residues. DNA for the CDR3: TGTGCCTGGTCGGCCGACCACACCGGGGAGCTGTTTTTT. It specifies CAWSADHTGELFF.

The chain links TRBV6-4 to TRBJ1-1; the D gene is possibly TRBD1 (6 bases). The CDR3 runs to 17 residues. CDR1 is MRHNA and CDR2 is SNTAGT in the germline V gene. The V end lost 7 bases, the J end lost 3 bases, and 24 bases lay between the germline ends. CDR3 residues: CASNLPPQDRRDTEAFF. For the CDR3, the DNA is TGTGCCAGCAACCTCCCGCCCCAGGACAGACGAGACACTGAAGCTTTCTTT.

The chain's CDR3 is CASSRTRALNEKLFF. DNA of the CDR3: TGCGCCAGCAGCCGGACTAGGGCCCTTAATGAAAAACTGTTTTTT. The gene calls are TRBV4-3 and TRBJ1-4; D remains ambiguous. V lost 4 bases to trimming and J lost 4 bases, with 13 bases between them. This CDR3 contains 15 residues. Germline V gene lookup returns CDR1 LGHNA and CDR2 YSLEER.

The rearrangement joins TRBV6-1 to TRBJ1-5; unclear D gene. This CDR3 region has 13 residues. Trimming shortened V by 7 bases and J by 4 bases, and 11 bases separated the two germline ends. Germline V CDR1 and CDR2: MNHNS, SASEGT. The CDR3 reads CASMLMGNQPQHF. The CDR3 coding sequence is TGTGCCAGCATGCTAATGGGGAATCAGCCCCAGCATTTT.